One sample yielded the 14 T cell receptor beta chains listed below, sequenced in a study of CD8+CD57+ T cells in acquired aplastic anemia. Researchers used genomic DNA as the template to profile TCR beta VDJ and CDR3. TCRdb called the reads again in MiXCR, with one record for every CDR3 protein. The sample has about 120,000 distinct CDR3 sequences; 58% are singletons. In patients chosen for sequencing, flow cytometry had shown CD8+CD57+ cell expansion. Sequenced material: sorted CD4+, CD8+, or CD8+CD57+ T cells (not recorded which) from PBMCs. These receptors originate from a human donor with aplastic anemia.

This clonotype was detected only a few times. J is TRBJ1-5 and V is TRBV7-8; 11 positions match TRBD1. This CDR3 region has 15 residues. The germline V gene encodes CDR1 SGHVS and CDR2 FQNEAQ. V lost 5 bases, J lost 6 bases, and 6 bases stayed unmatched. CDR3 amino acids: CASSPGQGAVQPQHF. The CDR3 DNA reads TGTGCCAGCAGCCCAGGACAGGGGGCGGTTCAGCCCCAGCATTTT.

V and J are TRBV5-1 and TRBJ2-2; a possible D gene is TRBD1 (5 bases). The ends were cut back, 4 bases at V and 2 bases at J, with 12 bases in the middle. The CDR3 contains 15 residues. Per the germline V gene, CDR1 is SGHRS and CDR2 is YFSETQ. The CDR3 here is CASSPQGPNTGELFF. The CDR3 DNA sequence: TGCGCCAGCAGCCCCCAGGGCCCTAACACCGGGGAGCTGTTTTTT.

The J gene is TRBJ1-1, the V gene TRBV19; 8 bases match TRBD1. Germline CDR1 reads LNHDA; CDR2 reads SQIVND (reference sequence). V shed 7 bases, J shed 4 bases, and the junction held 8 bases outside the gene matches. This CDR3 spans 14 amino acids. CDR3 sequence (DNA): TGTGCCAGTAAACAGGGGGATACGACCACTGAAGCTTTCTTT. This encodes CASKQGDTTTEAFF.

The gene calls are TRBV24-1 and TRBJ2-1; D is unclear. CDR1 is KGHDR and CDR2 is SFDVKD in the germline V gene. The CDR3 covers 12 residues. Trimming took off 4 bases at V and 10 bases at J, with 10 bases between the two ends. The CDR3 bases are TGTGCCACCAGTGAAGCTACGACAGAGCAGTTCTTC. This translates into CATSEATTEQFF.

V is TRBV25-1 and J is TRBJ1-2; possibly TRBD1 for D (6 bases). There are 12 residues in the CDR3. Trimming took 3 bases from V and 8 from J, leaving 10 bases between them. Looked up from germline, CDR1 is MGHDK and CDR2 is SYGVNS. The CDR3: CASSDPGAGYTF. CDR3 coding DNA: TGTGCCAGCAGTGACCCAGGGGCCGGCTACACCTTC.

The gene calls are TRBV2 and TRBJ1-2; the D is unclear. The CDR3 contains 15 residues. V was pared by 6 bases and J by 4 bases, with 18 bases between. CDR1 and CDR2 from the germline V gene are SNHLY and FYNNEI. This CDR3 reads CASSPHTGGFYGYTF. The CDR3 DNA reads TGTGCCAGCAGCCCACACACTGGAGGGTTCTATGGCTACACCTTC.

The chain combines TRBV27 with TRBJ1-6, with a weak D call TRBD1 (6 bases). The length of the CDR3 is 16 residues. The germline CDR1 and CDR2 sequences are MNHEY and SMNVEV (reference sequence). Trimming took 4 bases from V and 7 from J, leaving 17 bases between them. CDR3 region: CASSSYLRTANSPLHF. CDR3 nucleotides: TGTGCCAGCAGTTCGTACCTACGGACAGCCAATTCACCCCTCCACTTT.

V usage is TRBV19 and J usage is TRBJ2-3, with 7 bases lining up with TRBD2. J gave up 5 bases and V 4 bases, and 9 bases lay outside the gene matches. The germline CDR1 and CDR2 sequences are LNHDA and SQIVND (reference sequence). The length of the CDR3 is 15 residues. The CDR3 protein is CASSRLAAVQDTQYF. The DNA for the CDR3 is TGTGCCAGTAGTAGGCTAGCGGCCGTTCAAGATACGCAGTATTTT.

The chain joins TRBV19 to TRBJ1-6; D may be TRBD1 (5 bases). The CDR3 covers 17 residues. Trimming shortened V by 5 bases and J by 9 bases, and 23 bases separated the two germline ends. Germline V lookup: CDR1 LNHDA, CDR2 SQIVND (reference sequence). CDR3 DNA sequence: TGTGCCAGTAGTGCGGACCCAGGGAATTGGGGGGTTTCACCCCTCCACTTT. Protein sequence: CASSADPGNWGVSPLHF.

The genes are TRBV4-1 and TRBJ1-1; D remains unclear. In germline, CDR1 is MGHRA, CDR2 YSYEKL. This CDR3 is built from 14 residues. With 3 bases removed from V and 2 bases from J, the gap between germline ends came to 10 bases. This chain's CDR3 is CASSHESVNTEAFF. CDR3 nucleotide sequence: TGCGCCAGCAGCCATGAGAGCGTTAACACTGAAGCTTTCTTT.

Only a few counts were recorded for this clonotype. This chain joins TRBV20-1 and TRBJ2-1; 12 bases are a match to TRBD2. Per germline, CDR1 DFQATT and CDR2 SNEGSKA (reference sequence). CDR3 length equals 16 residues. Trimming at V came to 6 bases and at J to 8 bases, leaving 14 bases not matched to a gene. The CDR3 loop reads CSAPRQLAGGPHEQFF. CDR3 nucleotides: TGCAGTGCGCCTCGCCAACTAGCGGGGGGCCCTCATGAGCAGTTCTTC.

The rearrangement joins TRBV19 to TRBJ2-6; 8 positions match TRBD1. Per the germline V gene, CDR1 is LNHDA and CDR2 is SQIVND (reference sequence). This CDR3 is 14 amino acids long. V lost 9 bases, J lost 2 bases, and 3 bases stayed unmatched. The CDR3 spells CARDRGAGANVLTF. CDR3 nucleotides: TGTGCCAGAGACAGGGGAGCTGGGGCCAACGTCCTGACTTTC.

V gene TRBV2 combines with J gene TRBJ2-7; tentative D call: TRBD2 (7 bases). The CDR3 is made up of 11 amino acids. V lost 8 bases to trimming and J lost 6 bases, with 11 bases between them. Germline lookup yields CDR1 SNHLY and CDR2 FYNNEI. The CDR3 DNA reads TGTGCCAGCCTTAGGGGGGGCGAGCAGTACTTC. Protein: CASLRGGEQYF.

The V call is TRBV15, the J call TRBJ2-7, with unresolved D. Germline CDR1 reads LNHNV; CDR2 reads YYDKDF (reference sequence). The CDR3 loop spans 13 amino acids. With 1 base removed from V and 0 bases from J, the gap between germline ends came to 4 bases. The CDR3, as DNA: TGTGCCACCAGCAGAGCTCTCTCCTACGAGCAGTACTTC. This translates into CATSRALSYEQYF.